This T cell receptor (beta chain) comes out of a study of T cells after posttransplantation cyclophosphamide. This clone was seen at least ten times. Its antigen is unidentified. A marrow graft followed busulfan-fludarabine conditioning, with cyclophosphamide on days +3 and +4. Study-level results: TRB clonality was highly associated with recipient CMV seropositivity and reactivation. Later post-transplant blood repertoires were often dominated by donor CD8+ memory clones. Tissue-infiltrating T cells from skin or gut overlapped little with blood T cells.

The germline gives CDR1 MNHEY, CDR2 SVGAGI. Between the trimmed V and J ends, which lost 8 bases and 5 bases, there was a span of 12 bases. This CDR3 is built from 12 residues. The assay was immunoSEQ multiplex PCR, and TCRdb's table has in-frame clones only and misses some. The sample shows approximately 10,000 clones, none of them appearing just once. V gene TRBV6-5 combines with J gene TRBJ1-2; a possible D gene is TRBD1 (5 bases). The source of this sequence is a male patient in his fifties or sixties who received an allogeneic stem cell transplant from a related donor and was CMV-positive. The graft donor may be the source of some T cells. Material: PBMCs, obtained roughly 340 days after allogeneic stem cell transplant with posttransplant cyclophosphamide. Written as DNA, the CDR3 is TGTGCCAGCTGGGCGGGACTATATGGCTACACCTTC. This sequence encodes CASWAGLYGYTF.